The TCR beta chain described here comes from a study of OX40 agonist ivuxolimab in advanced cancers. Study-wide points: At 0.1 to 3.0 mg/kg and by week 6, clonal expansion occurred in CD4+ and CD8+ blood T cells.

The CDR3 length is 11 residues. Germline V CDR1 and CDR2: MNHEY, SMNVEV (reference sequence). V was clipped by 3 bases and J by 10 bases, with 10 bases between them. Clones were read by immunoSEQ multiplex PCR, and TCRdb kept only the in-frame ones, dropping some. The data show roughly 91,000 clones, 90% to 97% seen once. To note about this clone: Its antigen is undetermined.

The chain has TRBV27 and TRBJ2-7, with D perhaps matching TRBD2 (5 bases). This receptor was obtained from an adult with an advanced solid tumor such as melanoma, head and neck, liver or kidney cancer. Source: CD4+ or CD8+ T cells sorted from blood, taken in a trial of the OX40 agonist ivuxolimab. CDR3: CASSFMGEQYF. The CDR3 DNA reads as TGTGCCAGCAGTTTTATGGGAGAACAGTACTTC.